The rows below give T cell receptor beta chains drawn from one sample of a study of regulatory T cells in long-lasting Graves disease. In TCRdb, the multiplex PCR reads were re-called with MiXCR into one record per CDR3 protein. Among around 400,000 distinct CDR3 sequences listed, about 14% were seen once. Sequencing used peripheral blood mononuclear cells (PBMCs), obtained at new diagnosis, from a patient treated with antithyroid drugs. These receptors all come from a female donor with Graves disease. The CDR3 runs from the conserved cysteine through the conserved F or W. Fields, in order: CDR3 protein, CDR3 DNA, CDR3 length, D gene, V gene, J gene, clone size. The D gene is left open where the match is weak. Rows give clone size only sometimes, using once, few, many, or a class for an expanded clone.

CASSPNRDNYEQYF,TGTGCCAGCTCACCTAACAGGGACAACTACGAGCAGTACTTC,14,NA,TRBV18,TRBJ2-7,few
CASSDRENTGELFF,TGTGCCAGCAGTGACAGGGAGAACACCGGGGAGCTGTTTTTT,14,NA,TRBV2,TRBJ2-2,once
CASSRGLAEGNEQFF,TGTGCCAGCAGCAGGGGACTAGCGGAGGGGAATGAGCAGTTCTTC,15,TRBD2,TRBV5-6,TRBJ2-1,few
CSARGRTGAKVYEQYF,TGCAGTGCTAGAGGCAGAACAGGAGCAAAGGTCTACGAGCAGTACTTC,16,NA,TRBV20-1,TRBJ2-7,NA
CASSTPGLANTDTQYF,TGTGCCAGCAGCACCCCGGGACTAGCTAACACAGATACGCAGTATTTT,16,TRBD2,TRBV5-5,TRBJ2-3,many
CASSLVIVQGAKNIQYF,TGTGCCAGCAGCTTAGTGATTGTACAGGGGGCCAAAAACATTCAGTACTTC,17,TRBD1,TRBV7-2,TRBJ2-4,many
CSARQGAWNEQYF,TGCAGTGCTAGACAGGGGGCCTGGAACGAGCAGTACTTC,13,TRBD1,TRBV20-1,TRBJ2-7,NA
CASSFREYQETQYF,TGTGCCAGCAGTTTCCGGGAGTACCAAGAGACCCAGTACTTC,14,NA,TRBV12-3/TRBV12-4,TRBJ2-5,NA
CASTIGGCTEAFF,TGTGCCAGCACCATCGGGGGGTGCACTGAAGCTTTCTTT,13,NA,TRBV12-3/TRBV12-4,TRBJ1-1,many
CATSRDGNYGYTF,TGTGCCACCAGCAGAGATGGTAACTATGGCTACACCTTC,13,NA,TRBV15,TRBJ1-2,many
CASSYSSGNEQFF,TGTGCCAGCAGTTACTCGAGTGGAAATGAGCAGTTCTTC,13,NA,TRBV6-5,TRBJ2-1,many
CASSYLGSDTEAFF,TGTGCCAGCAGTTACTTGGGTAGCGACACTGAAGCTTTCTTT,14,NA,TRBV6-5,TRBJ1-1,many
CASRSDRQEQFF,TGTGCCAGCAGATCGGACCGGCAGGAGCAGTTCTTC,12,NA,TRBV6-1,TRBJ2-1,NA
CASRSAGAEAFF,TGCGCCAGCCGCTCTGCGGGGGCTGAAGCTTTCTTT,12,NA,TRBV5-1,TRBJ1-1,many
CASSLSEETQYF,TGTGCCAGCAGTTTATCGGAAGAGACCCAGTACTTC,12,NA,TRBV27,TRBJ2-5,many
CASSYMNEEQFF,TGCGCCAGCAGCTACATGAACGAAGAGCAGTTCTTC,12,NA,TRBV5-1,TRBJ2-1,NA
CASSFPMTSGRLGQSLNEQFF,TGTGCCAGCAGTTTCCCCATGACTAGCGGGAGATTGGGGCAATCGCTCAATGAGCAGTTCTTC,21,TRBD2,TRBV6-2/TRBV6-3,TRBJ2-1,NA
CASSYPPGTGYYEQYF,TGTGCCAGCAGTTACCCGCCCGGGACAGGGTACTACGAGCAGTACTTC,16,TRBD1,TRBV6-2/TRBV6-3,TRBJ2-7,many
CASSVQGADEKLFF,TGTGCCAGCAGCGTCCAGGGAGCGGATGAAAAACTGTTTTTT,14,NA,TRBV7-2,TRBJ1-4,many
CASLISTEAFF,TGTGCCAGTTTGATAAGTACTGAAGCTTTCTTT,11,NA,TRBV2,TRBJ1-1,many
CSARRIGTGGGYGYTF,TGCAGTGCCCGTCGGATAGGGACAGGGGGCGGGTATGGCTACACCTTC,16,TRBD1,TRBV20-1,TRBJ1-2,once
CASSIAASSYNEQFF,TGTGCCAGCAGCATAGCGGCAAGCTCCTACAATGAGCAGTTCTTC,15,NA,TRBV7-3,TRBJ2-1,few
CASSFGGQYNSPLHF,TGTGCCAGCAGCTTCGGGGGACAGTATAATTCACCCCTCCACTTT,15,TRBD1,TRBV11-2,TRBJ1-6,many
CASSLPGLPPDTQYF,TGTGCCAGCTCACTCCCCGGACTGCCTCCCGATACGCAGTATTTT,15,NA,TRBV18,TRBJ2-3,NA
CASSPYEASGNTIYF,TGTGCCAGCTCACCATATGAGGCCTCTGGAAACACCATATATTTT,15,NA,TRBV18,TRBJ1-3,NA
CASSPTTADSGNTIYF,TGTGCCAGCTCACCTACTACGGCCGACTCTGGAAACACCATATATTTT,16,NA,TRBV18,TRBJ1-3,few
CANSPRDTEAFF,TGTGCCAACAGCCCCAGAGACACTGAAGCTTTCTTT,12,NA,TRBV11-1,TRBJ1-1,NA
CASSQVRLVVGEQYF,TGCGCCAGCAGCCAAGTTCGTCTGGTGGTGGGGGAGCAGTACTTC,15,NA,TRBV4-1,TRBJ2-7,NA
CASSEGRSLSYEQYF,TGTGCCAGCAGTGAAGGGCGCAGTCTCTCCTACGAGCAGTACTTC,15,NA,TRBV2,TRBJ2-7,many
CASSSSTTSGRAPHTDTQYF,TGTGCCAGCAGCTCATCCACGACTAGCGGGAGGGCCCCCCACACAGATACGCAGTATTTT,20,TRBD2,TRBV7-9,TRBJ2-3,many
CAAGQSEDEKLFF,TGTGCCGCAGGCCAGTCAGAAGATGAAAAACTGTTTTTT,13,NA,TRBV10-3,TRBJ1-4,few
CASSATSGRAAGELFF,TGTGCCAGCAGTGCAACTAGCGGGAGGGCCGCCGGGGAGCTGTTTTTT,16,TRBD2,TRBV6-1,TRBJ2-2,many
CASRQRASGINEQFF,TGTGCCAGCAGGCAGCGGGCTAGCGGTATCAATGAGCAGTTCTTC,15,TRBD2,TRBV7-9,TRBJ2-1,many